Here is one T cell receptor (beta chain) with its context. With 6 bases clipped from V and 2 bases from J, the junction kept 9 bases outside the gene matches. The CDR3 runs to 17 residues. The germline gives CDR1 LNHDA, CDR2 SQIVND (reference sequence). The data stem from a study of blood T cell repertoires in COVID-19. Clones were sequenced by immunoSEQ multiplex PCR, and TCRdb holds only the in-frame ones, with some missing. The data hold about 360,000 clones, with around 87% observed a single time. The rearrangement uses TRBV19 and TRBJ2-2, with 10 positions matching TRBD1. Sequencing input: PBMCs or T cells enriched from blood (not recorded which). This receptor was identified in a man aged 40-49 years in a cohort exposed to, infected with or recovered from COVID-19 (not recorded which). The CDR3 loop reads CASRPTGGRGNTGELFF. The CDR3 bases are TGTGCCAGTAGACCGACAGGGGGCCGAGGAAACACCGGGGAGCTGTTTTTT.